One sample yielded the 12 T cell receptor beta chains listed below, sequenced in a study of CD8 T cells in ankylosing spondylitis. Using its own MiXCR run on the 5' RACE reads, TCRdb lists one record per CDR3 protein. The table has 150,000 to 200,000 distinct CDR3 sequences, 18% seen once. The sample was blood, either unsorted or a sorted T cell fraction (not recorded which). Receptor source: a male donor aged 10-29 years with ankylosing spondylitis or in good health (not recorded which).

This clonotype was recorded at least ten times. The chain carries TRBV9 and TRBJ2-1; 7 bases agree with TRBD2. V gave up 2 bases and J gave up 6 bases; unmatched junction bases: 2. Germline V gene data show CDR1 as SGDLS and CDR2 as YYNGEE. This CDR3 contains 13 residues. The CDR3 nucleotides are TGTGCCAGCAGCGTCCGACTAGCCAATGAGCAGTTCTTC. Protein product: CASSVRLANEQFF. Together with reference TRBV9 and TRBJ2-1, the CDR3 gives the full variable domain: DSGVTQTPKHLITATGQRVTLRCSPRSGDLSVYWYQQSLDQGLQFLIQYYNGEERAKGNILERFSAQQFPDLHSELNLSSLELGDSALYFCASSVRLANEQFFGPGTRLTVL.

The chain links TRBV30 to TRBJ2-7, with D perhaps TRBD1 or TRBD2 (5 bases each). The CDR3 covers 11 residues. V was cut by 3 bases and J by 5 bases, with 8 bases left in between. CDR1 and CDR2 from the germline V gene are GTSNPN and SVGIG (reference sequence). CDR3 protein: CAWRRDHEQYF. The CDR3 coding sequence is TGTGCCTGGAGGAGGGACCACGAGCAGTACTTC.

The table lists this clonotype with a few counts. The chain joins TRBV18 to TRBJ1-1; 11 bases match TRBD1. V lost 7 bases and J lost 2; bases outside the gene matches: 6. This CDR3 is 15 amino acids long. Germline values: CDR1 KGHSH, CDR2 LQKENI. The CDR3 reads CASCGQGASNTEAFF. The CDR3 DNA reads as TGTGCCAGCTGTGGACAGGGGGCAAGTAACACTGAAGCTTTCTTT.

This clonotype has at least ten counts. The rearrangement links TRBV19 to TRBJ2-5, with D possibly matching TRBD1 (5 bases). The CDR3 extends over 13 amino acids. With 4 bases removed from V and 4 bases from J, the gap between germline ends came to 10 bases. The germline gives CDR1 LNHDA, CDR2 SQIVND (reference sequence). The CDR3 protein is CASSTTARETQYF. The CDR3 DNA is TGTGCCAGTAGTACGACAGCGCGAGAGACCCAGTACTTC.

There are many counts of this clonotype. This chain connects TRBV7-9 to TRBJ2-1, with TRBD2 identical over 9 bases. This CDR3 has 15 residues. V lost 2 bases to trimming and J lost 6 bases; unmatched junction nucleotides: 5. Germline assignment: CDR1 SEHNR and CDR2 FQNEAQ (reference sequence). The CDR3 DNA is TGTGCCAGCAGCTTATCTGCGGGAGGGATCAATGAGCAGTTCTTC. This encodes CASSLSAGGINEQFF.

The genes are TRBV27 and TRBJ1-1; D unresolved. The ends were cut back, 4 bases at V and 10 bases at J, with 19 bases in the middle. The CDR3 runs 14 residues. Germline V gene sequence: CDR1 MNHEY, CDR2 SMNVEV (reference sequence). CDR3 residues: CASSSLPTWLGAFF. CDR3 coding DNA: TGTGCCAGCAGTTCCCTGCCGACGTGGTTGGGAGCTTTCTTT.

This clonotype appeared many times. The chain joins TRBV4-1 to TRBJ1-5; no clear D. V lost 1 base and J lost 6, with 7 bases in between. CDR3 length: 13 residues. Germline values: CDR1 MGHRA, CDR2 YSYEKL. The chain's CDR3 is CASSQGLSQPQHF. The CDR3 DNA reads TGCGCCAGCAGCCAAGGCCTCAGTCAGCCCCAGCATTTT.

This clonotype was detected many times. The chain employs TRBV18 and TRBJ2-1, with 12 nucleotides matching TRBD1. The CDR3 length is 18 residues. With V trimmed by 4 bases and J by 8 bases, 15 bases remained unmatched. Germline CDR1 reads KGHSH; CDR2 reads LQKENI. The CDR3 DNA follows: TGTGCCAGCTCACAATACTCTACCGGGACAGGGGGCCGGGATGAGCAGTTCTTC. This gives the protein CASSQYSTGTGGRDEQFF.

The chain couples TRBV6-2 or TRBV6-3 to TRBJ2-1; the match to TRBD2 covers 9 bases. Trimming took 2 bases from V and 1 from J; bases not matched to a gene: 3. The CDR3 runs to 16 residues. Germline V gene lookup returns CDR1 MNHEY and CDR2 SVGEGT. This chain's CDR3 is CASSYRLADSYNEQFF. DNA of the CDR3: TGTGCCAGCAGTTACCGACTAGCGGATTCCTACAATGAGCAGTTCTTC.

In its sample, this clonotype was seen many times. This chain links TRBV3-1 with TRBJ2-6, with TRBD2 matching over 8 bases. V was pared by 4 bases and J by 0 bases, with 17 bases of the junction left unmatched. Germline CDR1 LGHDT, CDR2 YNNKEL (reference sequence). The CDR3 is made up of 21 amino acids. The CDR3 DNA reads TGTGCCAGCAGCCCCCGAGTAGCGGGACTACCCAAGAGCTCTGGGGCCAACGTCCTGACTTTC. This gives the protein CASSPRVAGLPKSSGANVLTF.

This clonotype has ten or more counts. The CDR3, as DNA: TGCAGTGACCAACCGACTAGTCCCAAGAGTAGGACCTACAATGAGCAGTTCTTC. Residues: CSDQPTSPKSRTYNEQFF. The V and J genes are TRBV20-1 and TRBJ2-1; the D gene is possibly TRBD2 (6 bases). Trimming removed 7 bases at V and 2 bases at J, with 27 bases between. Germline V gene lookup returns CDR1 DFQATT and CDR2 SNEGSKA (reference sequence). The CDR3 consists of 18 residues.

This clonotype was recorded at least ten times. The chain couples TRBV10-3 to TRBJ2-1; possibly TRBD1 for D (6 bases). The CDR3 totals 15 residues. Per the germline V gene, CDR1 is ENHRY and CDR2 is SYGVKD. The germline V and J ends were trimmed by 7 bases and 4 bases, with 17 bases remaining between them. CDR3 bases: TGTGCCATCAATTCCCGGACAGAGACTTACAATGAGCAGTTCTTC. Protein sequence: CAINSRTETYNEQFF.